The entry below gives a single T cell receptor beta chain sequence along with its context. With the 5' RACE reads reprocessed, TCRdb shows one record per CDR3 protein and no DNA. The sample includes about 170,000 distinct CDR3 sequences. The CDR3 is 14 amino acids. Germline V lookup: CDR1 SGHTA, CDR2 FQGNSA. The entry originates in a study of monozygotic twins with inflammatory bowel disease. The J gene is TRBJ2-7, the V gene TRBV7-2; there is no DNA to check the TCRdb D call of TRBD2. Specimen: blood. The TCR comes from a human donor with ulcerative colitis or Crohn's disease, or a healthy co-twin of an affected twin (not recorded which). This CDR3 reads CASSSGLAYYEQYF.